This is a list of T cell receptor beta chains from one sample in a study of blood T cells in healthy people across ages. One entry per CDR3 protein results from TCRdb running MiXCR on the 5' RACE reads. The sample holds around 710,000 distinct CDR3 sequences; roughly 47% are singletons and the top ten take roughly 19%. Material for sequencing was blood. Source of these receptors: a woman aged 55-70 years in good health. The conserved cysteine and the conserved F or W are not part of the CDR3 here. The D gene is left open where the match is weak.

D gene,V gene,CDR3 protein
NA,TRBV20-1,SASFGTSTDTQY
NA,TRBV9,ASSPNIARVTYEQY
NA,TRBV20-1,SATRKTGVSYNEQF
TRBD2,TRBV11-2,ASSPRAGATTDTQY
TRBD1,TRBV5-1,ASSPGQGAAPSTDTQY
NA,TRBV12-3/TRBV12-4,ASSSLRRNSGANVLT
TRBD1,TRBV4-3,ASSQGSTGYSTEAF
TRBD1,TRBV6-5,ASRPGQAGGQPQH
NA,TRBV20-1,SASSRGGARTQY
TRBD2,TRBV13,ASSLVAGGIYEQY
NA,TRBV9,ASSQGTTEQF
NA,TRBV29-1,SAAGANNQPQH
TRBD2,TRBV20-1,SARDLASGRPSYEQY
TRBD2,TRBV11-2,ASSRPSGSSYNEQF
NA,TRBV20-1,SASLGGSGSNQPQH
NA,TRBV10-3,AISDRETQY
NA,TRBV12-3/TRBV12-4,ASSFTGTSNQPQH
NA,TRBV12-3/TRBV12-4,ASSSPWDRSSNEQF
TRBD1,TRBV5-1,ASSNTGTGGRLAKNIQY
NA,TRBV4-3,ASSQDLGGATEAF
TRBD2,TRBV7-8,ASSFPPMGGGQSGELF
NA,TRBV7-2,ASSLAGRDTLGNYGYT
NA,TRBV7-2,ASSLLGGYTDTQY
NA,TRBV12-3/TRBV12-4,ASSWRDFTDTQY
NA,TRBV2,ASSEGSNEQF
NA,TRBV28,ASSFWSKTTDTQY
TRBD2,TRBV13,ASSRFPAGGPSTDTQY
NA,TRBV20-1,SASYISPYNEQF
NA,TRBV7-2,ASSFSMGSGQTQY
NA,TRBV29-1,SVPGLPGEQY
NA,TRBV20-1,SAPGSSNQPQH
NA,TRBV12-3/TRBV12-4,ASSRMTGAHQPQH
TRBD1,TRBV6-1,ASSATGALVDEQY
TRBD1,TRBV4-2,ASSRDRVRYT
NA,TRBV21-1,ASIVGRNEQF
NA,TRBV14,ASSQGKGGMNTEAF
NA,TRBV7-9,ASRFIQRADTQY
NA,TRBV18,ASSPKTIGGTDTQY
NA,TRBV20-1,SARGRWGTEAF
NA,TRBV6-6,ASSPDGRQPQH
TRBD1,TRBV10-3,AIRIPGQGAYNEQF
NA,TRBV18,ASSPGVPYNEQF
NA,TRBV21-1,ASELWPTEAF
TRBD2,TRBV3-1,ASSQGGRLAGGTDTQY
NA,TRBV7-9,ASSLVAREQF
NA,TRBV2,ASRDTQGKPSYEQY
NA,TRBV5-1,ASSLEGSPSYEQY
TRBD1,TRBV10-2,ASRGTGGPYEQY
NA,TRBV20-1,SARDSALGEQF
NA,TRBV29-1,SVEIQGGNEQF
TRBD1,TRBV15,ATSRKGQGLYQRF
NA,TRBV6-2/TRBV6-3,ASSPRVAFSYEQY
NA,TRBV7-9,ASSPQGSSSYEQY